This T cell receptor (beta chain) is drawn from a study of T-cell memory formation after mild COVID-19. Per germline, CDR1 MRHNA and CDR2 SNTAGT. The V and J ends lost 6 bases and 6 bases respectively, with 14 bases between them. CDR3 length: 14 amino acids. TCRdb re-called the 5' RACE reads through MiXCR, storing one row per CDR3 protein. Of approximately 100,000 distinct CDR3 sequences in the sample, 11% were seen once. With regard to this clonotype: Its antigen is undetermined.

Study outcomes and limitations: Cross-reactive memory seemingly joined, as some responding clones were found in pre-infection memory.

The material sequenced was PBMCs or a T cell subset sorted from them (not recorded which). The chain recombines TRBV6-4 with TRBJ2-2; D gene uncertain. This clonotype was obtained from a young man who had mild COVID-19 (a few samples of this study predate the infection). Cell type and time point are not known. The CDR3 region is CASSDLGFSGELFF. In DNA, the CDR3 is TGTGCCAGCAGCGACCTAGGTTTCTCCGGGGAGCTGTTTTTT.